A single sample gave rise to the 24 T cell receptor beta chains below, sequenced in a study of T cell repertoires in cytomegalovirus infection. One entry per CDR3 protein, called by TCRdb with MiXCR from the reads. The data contain under 800,000 distinct CDR3 sequences, more than 20% of them singletons. Sequencing input: CD8+ T cells from PBMCs. The receptor source for this set is a human donor in good health (CMV status not recorded). Some clones in this sample may be carry-over from other donors' samples.

This clonotype was picked up many times. The rearrangement links TRBV12-3 or TRBV12-4 to TRBJ2-5; a possible D gene is TRBD2 (6 bases). V lost 3 bases and J lost 5, with 13 bases in between. This CDR3 has 14 amino acids. CDR3 DNA: TGTGCCAGCAGTTTCGGCGGGGTGGGTGAGACCCAGTACTTC. It yields the protein CASSFGGVGETQYF.

This clonotype was recorded at least ten times. The genes are TRBV7-9 and TRBJ2-2; a weak D match, TRBD1 (5 bases). With 4 bases removed from V and 0 bases from J, the gap between germline ends came to 9 bases. The CDR3 runs 15 residues. Germline V gene lookup returns CDR1 SEHNR and CDR2 FQNEAQ (reference sequence). DNA of the CDR3: TGTGCCAGCAGCTGGACATCCACGAACACCGGGGAGCTGTTTTTT. This encodes CASSWTSTNTGELFF.

V is TRBV27 and J is TRBJ2-1; tentatively, D is TRBD2 (7 bases). This CDR3 is 16 amino acids long. Deletions cut 6 bases from V and 8 bases from J, with 23 bases between. Germline CDR1 MNHEY, CDR2 SMNVEV (reference sequence). CDR3 DNA: TGTGCCAGCAGCTCTCTCTACGTGGGGGGGCAGGATGAGCAGTTCTTC. This gives the protein CASSSLYVGGQDEQFF.

As for this clonotype: The junction differs from germline at one of its ends, possibly a read error. The chain has TRBV2 and TRBJ2-7; a possible D gene is TRBD1 (5 bases). The germline gives CDR1 SNHLY, CDR2 FYNNEI. This CDR3 is built from 16 residues. The CDR3 region has the DNA TGTGCCAACAGTGAGTTCAGGGTACAACCTCTCTACGAGCAGTACTTC. It codes for CANSEFRVQPLYEQYF. Full variable domain (rest looked up from reference TRBV2 and TRBJ2-7): EPEVTQTPSHQVTQMGQEVILRCVPISNHLYFYWYRQILGQKVEFLVSFYNNEISEKSEIFDDQFSVERPDGSNFTLKIRSTKLEDSAMYFCANSEFRVQPLYEQYFGPGTRLTVT.

This clonotype occurred many times. The CDR3 here is CASSLWATSGRPNEQFF. CDR3 sequence (DNA): TGTGCCAGCAGTTTATGGGCGACTAGCGGGAGACCCAATGAGCAGTTCTTC. V gene TRBV28 combines with J gene TRBJ2-1, with 12 bases lining up with TRBD2. The J segment lost 6 bases and the V segment lost 0 bases, leaving 6 bases of the junction unmatched. CDR3 length equals 17 residues. Germline lookup yields CDR1 MDHEN and CDR2 SYDVKM.

The chain employs TRBV6-2 or TRBV6-3 and TRBJ2-5; 13 bases fit TRBD2. The CDR3 is made up of 16 amino acids. The junction had 6 bases not matched to a gene; V was cut back by 4 bases and J by 4 bases. The germline V gene has CDR1 MNHEY and CDR2 SVGEGT. The CDR3 sequence: CASSSRLAGGRETQYF. DNA for the CDR3: TGTGCCAGCAGTTCTAGACTAGCGGGGGGTCGAGAGACCCAGTACTTC.

Details on this clonotype: Likely a read error: the CDR3 ends without its conserved phenylalanine or tryptophan. This chain links TRBV28 with TRBJ2-7, with 10 bases identical to TRBD2. CDR1 and CDR2 from the germline V gene are MDHEN and SYDVKM. This CDR3 spans 16 amino acids. The V gene end was trimmed by 3 bases and the J gene end by 3 bases; junction bases not matched to a gene: 8. The DNA of the CDR3 is TGTGCCAGCAGTTTCGGTGGGACTAGCGTTAACTACGAGCAGTACATC. Its translation: CASSFGGTSVNYEQYI.

Concerning this clonotype: The germline gene is not matched at one end of the junction; a read error may be the cause. The chain carries TRBV19 and TRBJ2-7; tentatively, D is TRBD2 (5 bases). The CDR3 covers 13 residues. Germline lookup yields CDR1 LNHDA and CDR2 SQIVND (reference sequence). In DNA form, the CDR3 reads TGTGCCAGTGGTATCCGGGAACCCTACGAGCAGTACTTC. Amino acids: CASGIREPYEQYF. The whole variable domain, filled in from reference TRBV19 and TRBJ2-7, reads DGGITQSPKYLFRKEGQNVTLSCEQNLNHDAMYWYRQDPGQGLRLIYYSQIVNDFQKGDIAEGYSVSREKKESFPLTVTSAQKNPTAFYLCASGIREPYEQYFGPGTRLTVT.

This clonotype has a count of ten or more. This chain connects TRBV7-8 to TRBJ2-7; 7 nucleotides line up with TRBD1. The germline gives CDR1 SGHVS, CDR2 FQNEAQ. The CDR3 loop spans 13 amino acids. V was clipped by 5 bases and J by 5 bases; unmatched bases: 6. The CDR3 coding sequence is TGTGCCAGCAGCGTAAACAGGGGAAACGAGCAGTACTTC. Translation gives CASSVNRGNEQYF.

This clonotype came up a few times. The chain combines TRBV29-1 with TRBJ2-7; D gene ambiguous. Trimming took 1 base from V and 3 from J, leaving 7 bases between them. There are 12 residues in the CDR3. The germline V gene has CDR1 SQVTM and CDR2 ANQGSEA. CDR3 loop: CSVEAGDYEQYF. In DNA form, the CDR3 reads TGCAGCGTTGAAGCTGGGGACTACGAGCAGTACTTC.

J is TRBJ2-1 and V is TRBV6-5; 9 nucleotides line up with TRBD2. The CDR3 is made up of 16 amino acids. Per the germline V gene, CDR1 is MNHEY and CDR2 is SVGAGI. V lost 5 bases, J lost 5 bases, and 10 bases stayed unmatched. CDR3 coding DNA: TGTGCCAGCAGTCGACTGGCTAGCGGGGCTGACAATGAGCAGTTCTTC. It translates to CASSRLASGADNEQFF.

This clonotype was observed many times. V gene TRBV27 combines with J gene TRBJ2-2, with TRBD2 matching 14 bases. Trimming removed 4 bases from V and 4 bases from J; junction bases left unmatched: 2. The CDR3 is made up of 16 amino acids. Germline-derived CDR1 and CDR2 are MNHEY and SMNVEV (reference sequence). The CDR3 loop is CASSSGLAGATGELFF. The CDR3 DNA reads as TGTGCCAGCAGTTCGGGACTAGCGGGGGCCACCGGGGAGCTGTTTTTT.

The gene calls are TRBV4-2 and TRBJ2-1; D not certain. Trimming pared 4 bases from V and 4 bases from J, leaving 11 bases between. The CDR3 covers 14 residues. Germline CDR1 reads LGHNA; CDR2 reads YNFKEQ. CDR3 DNA: TGTGCCAGCAGCCCATCCCAGGCTTACAATGAGCAGTTCTTC. It is translated as CASSPSQAYNEQFF.

The rearrangement joins TRBV7-4 to TRBJ2-4; D is tentatively TRBD1 or TRBD2 (5 bases each). V lost 4 bases to trimming and J lost 10 bases, with 14 bases between them. CDR1 and CDR2 from the germline V gene are SGHVT and SQSDAQ. The CDR3 is 13 residues long. The CDR3 loop is CASSWGPDPIQYF. As DNA, the CDR3 is TGTGCCAGCAGCTGGGGACCCGACCCAATTCAGTACTTC.

This chain joins TRBV20-1 and TRBJ2-7; 12 bases fit TRBD2. Germline CDR1 and CDR2: DFQATT and SNEGSKA (reference sequence). This CDR3 has 15 residues. The trim removed 1 base at V and 3 bases at J, leaving 4 bases unmatched. CDR3 coding DNA: TGCAGTGCTAGAGGGACTAGCGGGGATAACTACGAGCAGTACTTC. It codes for CSARGTSGDNYEQYF.

The rearrangement links TRBV6-2 or TRBV6-3 to TRBJ2-7; 11 nucleotides align to TRBD2. There are 15 residues in the CDR3. Germline loops: CDR1 MNHEY, CDR2 SVGEGT. V was pared by 6 bases and J by 3 bases, with 7 bases of the junction left unmatched. Here the CDR3 DNA reads TGTGCCAGCAGCTTCACTAGCGGGGGCCTCTACGAGCAGTACTTC. Translating it yields CASSFTSGGLYEQYF.

This rearrangement joins TRBV29-1 to TRBJ2-1; 8 bases line up with TRBD2. The CDR3 has 12 amino acids. J lost 12 bases, V lost 5 bases, and 9 bases had no gene match. Germline V lookup: CDR1 SQVTM, CDR2 ANQGSEA. The chain's CDR3 is CSVSGGLAGQFF. CDR3 bases: TGCAGCGTTAGCGGGGGACTGGCAGGGCAGTTCTTC.

The V and J genes are TRBV28 and TRBJ2-7; 11 nucleotides line up with TRBD1. Germline trimming cut 5 bases from V and 6 bases from J; bases unmatched to any gene: 6. CDR1 is MDHEN, CDR2 SYDVKM, per germline. CDR3 length: 14 amino acids. In DNA, the CDR3 is TGTGCCAGCAGTCCCTTGGACAGGGGGCTCGAGCAGTACGTC. It yields the protein CASSPLDRGLEQYV.

This clonotype has only a few counts. This sequence joins TRBV27 and TRBJ2-3, with 10 bases matching TRBD1. Germline loops: CDR1 MNHEY, CDR2 SMNVEV (reference sequence). Trimming took 4 bases from V and 7 from J; bases not matched to a gene: 8. The CDR3 contains 15 residues. The CDR3 region is CASSYRDRGSHTQYF. In nucleotides, the CDR3 is TGTGCCAGCAGTTACCGGGACAGGGGAAGTCATACGCAGTATTTT.

This chain connects TRBV2 to TRBJ1-4; D is undetermined. The CDR3 contains 15 residues. The germline V gene has CDR1 SNHLY and CDR2 FYNNEI. Trimming left V 5 bases short and J 2 bases short, with 12 bases between. For the CDR3, the DNA is TGTGCCAGCAGTCCGGCGGACCCTACTAATGAAAAACTGTTTTTT. Translated, it gives CASSPADPTNEKLFF.

The rearrangement joins TRBV10-3 to TRBJ2-1; D is undetermined. V lost 0 bases and J lost 6, with 6 bases in between. The V gene's germline CDR1 is ENHRY and CDR2 SYGVKD. The CDR3 contains 13 residues. In DNA, the CDR3 is TGTGCCATCAGTGAGTCTGTAGTCAATGAGCAGTTCTTC. It translates to CAISESVVNEQFF.

The chain couples TRBV19 to TRBJ1-3, with TRBD1 identical over 7 bases. V was pared by 10 bases and J by 8 bases, with 8 bases of the junction left unmatched. The CDR3 length is 12 residues. CDR1 is LNHDA and CDR2 is SQIVND in the germline V gene (reference sequence). The CDR3 loop reads CATSTGLDTIYF. The CDR3 bases are TGTGCCACCTCGACAGGGTTGGACACCATATATTTT. The full variable domain, in which reference TRBV19 and TRBJ1-3 provide the parts outside the CDR3, is DGGITQSPKYLFRKEGQNVTLSCEQNLNHDAMYWYRQDPGQGLRLIYYSQIVNDFQKGDIAEGYSVSREKKESFPLTVTSAQKNPTAFYLCATSTGLDTIYFGEGSWLTVV.

This clonotype appeared a few times. This chain uses TRBV14 with TRBJ2-7; D remains ambiguous. Deletions cut 0 bases from V and 0 bases from J, with 15 bases between. Germline CDR1 and CDR2: SGHDN and FVKESK. This CDR3 contains 17 residues. Here the CDR3 DNA reads TGTGCCAGCAGCCAAGATGGAGAACTTGGATACTCCTACGAGCAGTACTTC. Residues: CASSQDGELGYSYEQYF.

V usage is TRBV10-3 and J usage is TRBJ2-7; tentatively, D is TRBD2 (6 bases). CDR1 is ENHRY, CDR2 SYGVKD, per germline. The CDR3 sequence is 14 residues long. V lost 10 bases, J lost 3 bases, and 19 bases lay in between. The CDR3 region has the DNA TGTGCCACAACGCGGGACCTGGGGGACTACGAGCAGTACTTC. Its protein is CATTRDLGDYEQYF.